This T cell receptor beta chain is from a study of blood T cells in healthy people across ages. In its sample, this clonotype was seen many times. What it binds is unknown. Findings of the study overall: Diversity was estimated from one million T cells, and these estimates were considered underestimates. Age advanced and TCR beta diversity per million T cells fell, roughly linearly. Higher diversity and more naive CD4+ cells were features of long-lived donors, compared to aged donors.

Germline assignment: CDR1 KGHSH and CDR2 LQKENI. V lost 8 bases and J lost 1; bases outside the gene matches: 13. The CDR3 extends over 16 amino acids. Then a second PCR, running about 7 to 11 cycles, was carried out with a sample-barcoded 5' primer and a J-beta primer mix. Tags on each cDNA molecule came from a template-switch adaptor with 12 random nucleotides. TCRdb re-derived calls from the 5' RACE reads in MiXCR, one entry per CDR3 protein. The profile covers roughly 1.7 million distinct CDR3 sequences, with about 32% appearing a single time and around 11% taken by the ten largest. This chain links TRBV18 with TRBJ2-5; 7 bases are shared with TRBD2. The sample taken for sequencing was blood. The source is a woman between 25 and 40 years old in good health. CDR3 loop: CASSPPSGGPQETQYF. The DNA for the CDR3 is TGTGCCAGCAGCCCACCTAGCGGAGGCCCCCAAGAGACCCAGTACTTC.